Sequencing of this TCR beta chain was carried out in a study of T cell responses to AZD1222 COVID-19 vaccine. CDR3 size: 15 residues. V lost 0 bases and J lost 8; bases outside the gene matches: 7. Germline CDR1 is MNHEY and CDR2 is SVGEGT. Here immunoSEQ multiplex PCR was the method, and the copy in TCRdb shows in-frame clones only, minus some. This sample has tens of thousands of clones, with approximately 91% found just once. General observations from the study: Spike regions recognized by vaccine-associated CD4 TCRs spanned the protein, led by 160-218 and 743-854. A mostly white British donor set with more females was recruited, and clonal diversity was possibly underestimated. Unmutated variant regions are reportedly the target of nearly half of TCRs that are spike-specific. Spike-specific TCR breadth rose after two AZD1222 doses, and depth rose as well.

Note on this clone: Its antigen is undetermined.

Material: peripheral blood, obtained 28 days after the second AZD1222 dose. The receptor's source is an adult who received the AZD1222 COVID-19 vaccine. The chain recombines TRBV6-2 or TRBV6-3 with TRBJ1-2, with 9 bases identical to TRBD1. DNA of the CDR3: TGTGCCAGCAGTTACTCTTTTCGGACAGGGGACGGCTACACCTTC. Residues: CASSYSFRTGDGYTF.